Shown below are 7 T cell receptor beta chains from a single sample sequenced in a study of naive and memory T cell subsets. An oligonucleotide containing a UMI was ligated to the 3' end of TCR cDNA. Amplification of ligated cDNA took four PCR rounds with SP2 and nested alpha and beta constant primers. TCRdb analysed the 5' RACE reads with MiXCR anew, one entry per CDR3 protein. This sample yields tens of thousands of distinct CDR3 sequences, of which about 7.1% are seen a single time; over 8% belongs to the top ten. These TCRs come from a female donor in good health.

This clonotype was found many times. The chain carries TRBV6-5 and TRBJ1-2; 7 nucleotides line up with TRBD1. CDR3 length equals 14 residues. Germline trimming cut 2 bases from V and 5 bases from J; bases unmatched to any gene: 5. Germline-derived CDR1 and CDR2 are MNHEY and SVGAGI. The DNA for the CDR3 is TGTGCCAGCAGTTACGAGGGGGCGGGATATGGCTACACCTTC. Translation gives CASSYEGAGYGYTF.

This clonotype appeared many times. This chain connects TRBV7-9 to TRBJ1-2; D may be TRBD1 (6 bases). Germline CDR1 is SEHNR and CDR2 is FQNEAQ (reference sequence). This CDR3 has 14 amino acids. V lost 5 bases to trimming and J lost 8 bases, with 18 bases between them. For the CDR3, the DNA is TGTGCCAGCAGCCCAGGGGAGGCAGATGAGGGCTACACCTTC. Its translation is CASSPGEADEGYTF.

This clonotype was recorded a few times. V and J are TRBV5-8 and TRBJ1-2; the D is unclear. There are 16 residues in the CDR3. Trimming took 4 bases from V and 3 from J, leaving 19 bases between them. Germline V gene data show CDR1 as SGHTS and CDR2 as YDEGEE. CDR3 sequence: CASSLTQADTYYGYTF. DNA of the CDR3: TGTGCCAGCAGCCTTACCCAAGCCGACACTTACTATGGCTACACCTTC.

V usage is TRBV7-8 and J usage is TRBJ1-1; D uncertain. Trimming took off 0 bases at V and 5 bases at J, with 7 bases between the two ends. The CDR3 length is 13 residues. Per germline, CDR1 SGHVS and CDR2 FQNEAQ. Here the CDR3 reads CASSLAEGTEAFF. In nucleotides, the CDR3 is TGTGCCAGCAGCTTAGCCGAAGGAACTGAAGCTTTCTTT.

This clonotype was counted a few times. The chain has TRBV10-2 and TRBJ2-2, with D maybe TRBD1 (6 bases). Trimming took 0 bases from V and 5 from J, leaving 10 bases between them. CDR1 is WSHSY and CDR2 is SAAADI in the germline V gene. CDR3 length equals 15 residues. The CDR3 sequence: CASSESTGGTGELFF. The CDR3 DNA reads TGCGCCAGCAGTGAGTCGACAGGAGGAACCGGGGAGCTGTTTTTT.

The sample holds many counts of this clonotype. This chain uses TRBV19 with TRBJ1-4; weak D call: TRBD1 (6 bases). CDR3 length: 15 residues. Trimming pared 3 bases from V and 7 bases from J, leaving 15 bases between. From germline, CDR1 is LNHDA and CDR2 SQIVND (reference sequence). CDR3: CASSIVTGWSEKLFF. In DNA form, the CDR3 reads TGTGCCAGTAGTATCGTCACAGGGTGGAGTGAAAAACTGTTTTTT.

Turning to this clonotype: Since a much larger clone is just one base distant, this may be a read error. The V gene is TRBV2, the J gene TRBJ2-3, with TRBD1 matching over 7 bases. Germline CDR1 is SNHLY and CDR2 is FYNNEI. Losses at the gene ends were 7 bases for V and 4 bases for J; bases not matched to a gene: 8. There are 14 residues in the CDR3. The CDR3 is CASNLWTGSDTQYF. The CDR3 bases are TGTGCCAGCAACCTATGGACAGGCTCAGATACGCAGTATTTT.